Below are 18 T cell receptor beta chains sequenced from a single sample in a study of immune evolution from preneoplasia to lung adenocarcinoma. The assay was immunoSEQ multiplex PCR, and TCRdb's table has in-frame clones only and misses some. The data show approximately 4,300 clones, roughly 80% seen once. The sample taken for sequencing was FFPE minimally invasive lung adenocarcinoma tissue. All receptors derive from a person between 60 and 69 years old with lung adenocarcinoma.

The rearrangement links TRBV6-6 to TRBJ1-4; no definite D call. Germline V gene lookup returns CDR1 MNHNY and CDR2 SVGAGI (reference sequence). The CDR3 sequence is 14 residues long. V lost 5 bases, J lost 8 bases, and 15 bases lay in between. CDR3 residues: CASSTGISREKLFF. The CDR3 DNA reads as TGTGCCAGCAGTACCGGGATCTCCAGGGAAAAACTGTTTTTT.

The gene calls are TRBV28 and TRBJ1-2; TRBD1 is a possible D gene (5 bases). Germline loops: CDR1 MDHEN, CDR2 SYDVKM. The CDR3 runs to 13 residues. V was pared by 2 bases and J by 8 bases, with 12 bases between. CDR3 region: CASSLGAGQGYTF. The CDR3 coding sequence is TGTGCCAGCAGTTTAGGGGCAGGGCAAGGCTACACCTTC.

The DNA for the CDR3 is TGTGCCAGCTCACCCGGGACAGGGGACGAGCAGTACTTC. It yields the protein CASSPGTGDEQYF. V gene TRBV18 combines with J gene TRBJ2-7, with TRBD1 identical over 10 bases. Losses at the gene ends were 3 bases for V and 5 bases for J; bases not matched to a gene: 1. Looked up from germline, CDR1 is KGHSH and CDR2 is LQKENI. The CDR3 covers 13 residues. The full variable domain, with the rest looked up from reference TRBV18 and TRBJ2-7, is NAGVMQNPRHLVRRRGQEARLRCSPMKGHSHVYWYRQLPEEGLKFMVYLQKENIIDESGMPKERFSAEFPKEGPSILRIQQVVRGDSAAYFCASSPGTGDEQYFGPGTRLTVT.

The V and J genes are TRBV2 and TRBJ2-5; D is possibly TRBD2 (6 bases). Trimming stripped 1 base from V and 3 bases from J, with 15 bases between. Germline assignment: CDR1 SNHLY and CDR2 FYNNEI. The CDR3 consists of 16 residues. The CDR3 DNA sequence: TGTGCCAGCAGTGAAGGGAGGGGCCCGCATAAAGAGACCCAGTACTTC. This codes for CASSEGRGPHKETQYF. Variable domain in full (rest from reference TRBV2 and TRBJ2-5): EPEVTQTPSHQVTQMGQEVILRCVPISNHLYFYWYRQILGQKVEFLVSFYNNEISEKSEIFDDQFSVERPDGSNFTLKIRSTKLEDSAMYFCASSEGRGPHKETQYFGPGTRLLVL.

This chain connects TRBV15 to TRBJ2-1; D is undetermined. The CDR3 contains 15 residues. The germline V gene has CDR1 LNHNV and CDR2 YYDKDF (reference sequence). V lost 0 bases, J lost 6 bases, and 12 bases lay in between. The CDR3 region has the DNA TGTGCCACCAGCAGAGATAGTGGTCTAGGCAATGAGCAGTTCTTC. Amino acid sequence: CATSRDSGLGNEQFF.

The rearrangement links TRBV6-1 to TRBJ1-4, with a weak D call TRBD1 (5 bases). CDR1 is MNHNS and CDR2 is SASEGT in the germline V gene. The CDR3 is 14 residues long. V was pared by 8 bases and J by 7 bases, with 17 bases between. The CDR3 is CASGDSSGSEKLFF. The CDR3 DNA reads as TGTGCCAGCGGAGACAGCTCTGGAAGTGAAAAACTGTTTTTT.

The CDR3 DNA reads TGTGCCAGCAGCCCAGGGGTTGGCTACACCTTC. It specifies CASSPGVGYTF. The chain is built from TRBV11-1 and TRBJ1-2, with D perhaps matching TRBD1 (6 bases). Germline CDR1 reads SGHAT; CDR2 reads FQDESV (reference sequence). This CDR3 has 11 amino acids. Trimming removed 5 bases from V and 7 bases from J, with 8 bases in between.

The CDR3 loop is CASFPGTGAETQYF. The DNA of the CDR3 is TGCGCCAGCTTCCCCGGGACAGGGGCCGAGACCCAGTACTTC. V is TRBV5-1 and J is TRBJ2-5; the match to TRBD1 covers 10 bases. The germline V gene encodes CDR1 SGHRS and CDR2 YFSETQ. V was pared by 7 bases and J by 5 bases, with 8 bases of the junction left unmatched. The CDR3 totals 14 residues.

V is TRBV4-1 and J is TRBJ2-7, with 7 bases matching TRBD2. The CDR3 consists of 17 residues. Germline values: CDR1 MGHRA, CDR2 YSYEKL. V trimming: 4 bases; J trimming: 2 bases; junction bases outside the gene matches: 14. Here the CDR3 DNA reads TGCGCCAGCAGCCCCACGGCGATGAGCGGGACGCCCTACGAGCAGTACTTC. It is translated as CASSPTAMSGTPYEQYF.

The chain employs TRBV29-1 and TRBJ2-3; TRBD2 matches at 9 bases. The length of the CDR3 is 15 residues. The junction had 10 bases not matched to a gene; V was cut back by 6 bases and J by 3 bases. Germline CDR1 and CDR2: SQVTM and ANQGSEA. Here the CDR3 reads CSVKGAGGRTDTQYF. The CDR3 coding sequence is TGCAGCGTAAAAGGGGCGGGAGGGCGGACAGATACGCAGTATTTT.

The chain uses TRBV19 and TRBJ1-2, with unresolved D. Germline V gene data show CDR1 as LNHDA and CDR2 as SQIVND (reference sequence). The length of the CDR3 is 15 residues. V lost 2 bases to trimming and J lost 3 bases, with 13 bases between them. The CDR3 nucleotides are TGTGCCAGTAGTATAAGGCAGCCCGGGGACTATGGCTACACCTTC. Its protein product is CASSIRQPGDYGYTF. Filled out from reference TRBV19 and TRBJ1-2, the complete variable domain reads DGGITQSPKYLFRKEGQNVTLSCEQNLNHDAMYWYRQDPGQGLRLIYYSQIVNDFQKGDIAEGYSVSREKKESFPLTVTSAQKNPTAFYLCASSIRQPGDYGYTFGSGTRLTVV.

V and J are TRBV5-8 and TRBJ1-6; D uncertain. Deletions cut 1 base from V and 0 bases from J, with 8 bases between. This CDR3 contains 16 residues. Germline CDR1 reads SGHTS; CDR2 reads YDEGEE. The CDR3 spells CASSLSVTSYNSPLHF. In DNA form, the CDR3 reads TGTGCCAGCAGCTTGAGTGTGACCTCCTATAATTCACCCCTCCACTTT.

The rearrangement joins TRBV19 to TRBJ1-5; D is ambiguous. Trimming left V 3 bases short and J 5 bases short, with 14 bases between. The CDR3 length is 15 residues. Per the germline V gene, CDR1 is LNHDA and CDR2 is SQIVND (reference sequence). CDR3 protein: CASSIISARDQPQHF. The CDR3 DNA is TGTGCCAGTAGTATCATATCGGCGCGCGATCAGCCCCAGCATTTT. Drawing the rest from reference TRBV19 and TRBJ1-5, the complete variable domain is DGGITQSPKYLFRKEGQNVTLSCEQNLNHDAMYWYRQDPGQGLRLIYYSQIVNDFQKGDIAEGYSVSREKKESFPLTVTSAQKNPTAFYLCASSIISARDQPQHFGDGTRLSIL.

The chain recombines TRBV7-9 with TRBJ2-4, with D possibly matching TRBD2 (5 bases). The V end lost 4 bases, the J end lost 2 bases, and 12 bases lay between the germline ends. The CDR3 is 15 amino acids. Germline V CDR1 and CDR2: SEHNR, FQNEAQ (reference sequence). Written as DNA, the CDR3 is TGTGCCAGCAGCTACGGACGGGAAACCAAAAACATTCAGTACTTC. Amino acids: CASSYGRETKNIQYF.

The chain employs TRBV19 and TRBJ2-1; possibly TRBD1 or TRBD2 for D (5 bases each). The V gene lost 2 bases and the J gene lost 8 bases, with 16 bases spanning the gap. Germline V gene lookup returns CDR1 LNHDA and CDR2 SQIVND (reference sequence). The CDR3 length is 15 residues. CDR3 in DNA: TGTGCCAGTAGTATACGGGCAGGGAGTAAGGATGAGCAGTTCTTC. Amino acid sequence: CASSIRAGSKDEQFF.

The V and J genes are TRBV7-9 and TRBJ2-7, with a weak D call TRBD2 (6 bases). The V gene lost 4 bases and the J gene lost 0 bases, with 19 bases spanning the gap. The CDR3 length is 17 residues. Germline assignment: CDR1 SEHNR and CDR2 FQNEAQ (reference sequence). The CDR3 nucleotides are TGTGCCAGCAGCTCTCCCAGGCGGGGTCAGAGCTCCTACGAGCAGTACTTC. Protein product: CASSSPRRGQSSYEQYF.

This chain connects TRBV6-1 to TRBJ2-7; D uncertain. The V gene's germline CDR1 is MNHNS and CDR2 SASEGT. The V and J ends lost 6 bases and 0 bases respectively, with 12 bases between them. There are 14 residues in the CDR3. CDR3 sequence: CASRPRVSSYEQYF. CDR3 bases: TGTGCCAGCAGGCCCAGAGTGAGCTCCTACGAGCAGTACTTC.

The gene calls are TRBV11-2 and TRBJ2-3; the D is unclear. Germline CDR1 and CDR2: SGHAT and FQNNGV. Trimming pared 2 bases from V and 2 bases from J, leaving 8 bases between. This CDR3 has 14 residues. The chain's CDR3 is CASSLLTVTDTQYF. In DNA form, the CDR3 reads TGTGCCAGCAGCTTACTGACGGTCACAGATACGCAGTATTTT.